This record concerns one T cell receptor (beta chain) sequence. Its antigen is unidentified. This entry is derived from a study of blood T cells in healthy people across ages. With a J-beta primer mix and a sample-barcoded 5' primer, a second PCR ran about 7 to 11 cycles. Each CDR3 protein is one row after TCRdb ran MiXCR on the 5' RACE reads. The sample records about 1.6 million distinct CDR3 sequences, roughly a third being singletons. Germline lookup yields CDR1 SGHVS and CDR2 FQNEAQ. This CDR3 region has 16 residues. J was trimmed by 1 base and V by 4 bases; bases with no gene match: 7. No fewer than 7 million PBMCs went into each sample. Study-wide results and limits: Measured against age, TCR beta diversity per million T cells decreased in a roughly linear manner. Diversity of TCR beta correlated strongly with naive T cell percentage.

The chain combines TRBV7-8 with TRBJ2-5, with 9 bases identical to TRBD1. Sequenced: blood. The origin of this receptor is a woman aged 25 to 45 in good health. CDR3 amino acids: CASSSRDRDLQETQYF. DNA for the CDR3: TGTGCCAGCAGCTCCCGGGACAGGGACCTCCAAGAGACCCAGTACTTC.